This T cell receptor beta chain appears in the sequencing data of a study of cytomegalovirus exposure and HLA in healthy donors. Worth noting for this clone: What it binds is unknown.

With 5 bases clipped from V and 2 bases from J, the junction kept 7 bases outside the gene matches. CDR1 is SGHAT, CDR2 FQNNGV, per germline. This CDR3 is 15 amino acids long. From the 120-subject validation cohort, which was separate from the approximately 670-subject first cohort, the donors were drawn. Findings and limits, study-wide: Altogether, about 160 TCR beta chains were recorded as cytomegalovirus-associated. A classifier reportedly called cytomegalovirus status with high sensitivity and specificity. Despite most TCR sequences being rare, some public TCRs occurred in many donors.

Sequencing was performed with immunoSEQ multiplex PCR; in TCRdb, only in-frame clones are kept and a portion is missing. The top ten clones hold around 1.8% of a sample with 90,000 to 130,000 clones, about nine tenths of them seen once. The receptor comes from a woman aged 18-29 years in good health and CMV-seronegative. What was sequenced was PBMCs. V and J are TRBV11-2 and TRBJ2-5; 8 bases are a match to TRBD2. The CDR3 loop reads CASSLRLALQETQYF. CDR3 DNA: TGTGCCAGCAGCCTAAGACTAGCGTTACAAGAGACCCAGTACTTC. Full variable domain (missing parts from reference TRBV11-2 and TRBJ2-5): EAGVAQSPRYKIIEKRQSVAFWCNPISGHATLYWYQQILGQGPKLLIQFQNNGVVDDSQLPKDRFSAERLKGVDSTLKIQPAKLEDSAVYLCASSLRLALQETQYFGPGTRLLVL.